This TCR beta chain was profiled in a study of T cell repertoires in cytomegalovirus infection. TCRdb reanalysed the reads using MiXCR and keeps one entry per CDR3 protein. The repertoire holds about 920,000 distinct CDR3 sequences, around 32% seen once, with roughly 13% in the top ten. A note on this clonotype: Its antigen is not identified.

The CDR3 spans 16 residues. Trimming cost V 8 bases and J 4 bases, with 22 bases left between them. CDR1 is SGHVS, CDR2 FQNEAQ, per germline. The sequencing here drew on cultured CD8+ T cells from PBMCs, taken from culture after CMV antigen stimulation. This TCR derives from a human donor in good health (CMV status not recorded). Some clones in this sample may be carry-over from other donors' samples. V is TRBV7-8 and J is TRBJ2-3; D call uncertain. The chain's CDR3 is CASSSLGVALADTQYF. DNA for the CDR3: TGTGCCAGCTCCAGCTTAGGTGTAGCCTTGGCAGATACGCAGTATTTT.